This T cell receptor (beta chain) stems from a study of molecular identifiers for immune sequencing clone quantification. TCR libraries were built in bulk with a published protocol and specific TCR primers. TCRdb re-analysed the PCR reads in MiXCR, keeping a single row per CDR3 protein. The sample lists roughly 100,000 distinct CDR3 sequences; about 35% were seen once. Whole-study results and caveats: Clone sizes that are highly expanded could be underestimated when identical TCR molecules share a barcode. Single-cell amounts of spiked Jurkat TCR RNA were reportedly detectable among fewer than 1.3 million naive cells.

The CDR3 contains 13 residues. The V and J ends lost 4 bases and 4 bases respectively, with 10 bases between them. CDR1 and CDR2 (germline): SNHLY, FYNNEI. As regards this clonotype: The target antigen is unknown.

The CD8+CD4-CCR7+CD45RA+ phenotype defined the sorted naive CD8 T cells. This rearrangement joins TRBV2 to TRBJ2-5; TRBD2 is a possible D gene (5 bases). The TCR originated in a human donor in good health. Some libraries in this study had Jurkat cell RNA spiked in. The sequenced sample consisted of naive CD8+ T cells from blood, with Jurkat cell RNA spiked in. Subset defined: FACS-sorted CD8+CD4-CCR7+CD45RA+ naive T cells. The CDR3: CASSGRGIETQYF. The CDR3 nucleotides read TGTGCCAGCAGTGGACGGGGAATAGAGACCCAGTACTTC.